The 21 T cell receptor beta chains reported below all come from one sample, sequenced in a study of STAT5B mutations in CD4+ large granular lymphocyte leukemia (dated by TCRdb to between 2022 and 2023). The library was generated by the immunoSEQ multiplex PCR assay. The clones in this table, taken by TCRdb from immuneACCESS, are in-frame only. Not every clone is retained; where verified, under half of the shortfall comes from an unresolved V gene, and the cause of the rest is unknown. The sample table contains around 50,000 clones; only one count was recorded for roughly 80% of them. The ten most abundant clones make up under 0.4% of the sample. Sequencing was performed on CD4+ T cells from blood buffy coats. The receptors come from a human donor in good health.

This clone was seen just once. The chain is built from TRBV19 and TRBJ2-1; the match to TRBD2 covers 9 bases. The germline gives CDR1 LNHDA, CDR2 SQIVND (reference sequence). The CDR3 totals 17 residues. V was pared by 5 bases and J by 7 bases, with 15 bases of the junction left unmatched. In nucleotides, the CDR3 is TGTGCCAGTAGTCCCCGGGGCGGGAGGGCCAATGGGAATGAGCAGTTCTTC. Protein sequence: CASSPRGGRANGNEQFF.

The chain's CDR3 is CASSQTTGTSGSQQFF. The CDR3 DNA sequence: TGTGCCAGCTCACAGACGACCGGGACTAGCGGGAGCCAGCAGTTCTTC. V is TRBV18 and J is TRBJ2-1, with 14 bases fitting TRBD2. With V trimmed by 4 bases and J by 11 bases, 10 bases remained unmatched. This CDR3 region has 16 residues. The V gene's germline CDR1 is KGHSH and CDR2 LQKENI.

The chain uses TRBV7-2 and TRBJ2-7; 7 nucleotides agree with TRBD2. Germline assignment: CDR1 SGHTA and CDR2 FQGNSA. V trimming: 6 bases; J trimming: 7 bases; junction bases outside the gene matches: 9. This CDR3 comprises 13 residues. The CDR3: CASRPSSGREQYF. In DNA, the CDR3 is TGTGCCAGCAGACCCTCTAGCGGTAGGGAGCAGTACTTC.

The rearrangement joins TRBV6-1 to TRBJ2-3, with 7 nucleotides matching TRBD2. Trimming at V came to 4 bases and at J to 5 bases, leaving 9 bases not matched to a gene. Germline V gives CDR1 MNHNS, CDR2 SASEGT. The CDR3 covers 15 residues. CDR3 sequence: CASSGSGLRGDTQYF. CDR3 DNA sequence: TGTGCCAGCAGTGGTAGCGGGTTGAGAGGAGATACGCAGTATTTT.

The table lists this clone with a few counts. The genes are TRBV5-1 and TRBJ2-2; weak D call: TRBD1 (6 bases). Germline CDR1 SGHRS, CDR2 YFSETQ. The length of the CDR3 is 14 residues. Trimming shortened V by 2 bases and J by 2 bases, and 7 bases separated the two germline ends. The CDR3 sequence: CASSLGTNTGELFF. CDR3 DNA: TGCGCCAGCAGCTTAGGGACAAACACCGGGGAGCTGTTTTTT.

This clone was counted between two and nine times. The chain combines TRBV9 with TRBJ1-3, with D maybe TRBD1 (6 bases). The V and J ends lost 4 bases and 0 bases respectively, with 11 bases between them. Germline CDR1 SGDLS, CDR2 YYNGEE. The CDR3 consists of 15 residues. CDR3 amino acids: CASSSTGNSGNTIYF. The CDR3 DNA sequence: TGTGCCAGCAGCTCTACAGGGAACTCTGGAAACACCATATATTTT.

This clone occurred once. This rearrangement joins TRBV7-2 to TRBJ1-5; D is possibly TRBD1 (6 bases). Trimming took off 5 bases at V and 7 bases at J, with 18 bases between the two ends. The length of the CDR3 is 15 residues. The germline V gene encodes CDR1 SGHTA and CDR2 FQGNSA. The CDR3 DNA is TGTGCCAGCAGCCCGGGTGGCAAGGGGGAACAGCCCCAGCATTTT. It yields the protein CASSPGGKGEQPQHF.

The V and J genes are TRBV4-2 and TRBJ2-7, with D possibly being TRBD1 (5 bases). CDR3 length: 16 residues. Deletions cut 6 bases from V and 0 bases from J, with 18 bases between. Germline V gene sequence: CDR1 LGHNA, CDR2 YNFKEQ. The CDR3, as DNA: TGTGCCAGCAGACCAAGGGGAACGGATCTCTCCTACGAGCAGTACTTC. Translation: CASRPRGTDLSYEQYF.

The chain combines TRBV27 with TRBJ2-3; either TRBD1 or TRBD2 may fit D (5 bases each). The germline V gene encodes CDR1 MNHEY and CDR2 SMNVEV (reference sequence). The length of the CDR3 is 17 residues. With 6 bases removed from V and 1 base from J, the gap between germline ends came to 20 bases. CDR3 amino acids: CASRFGSVDTGTDTQYF. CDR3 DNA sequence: TGTGCCAGCAGGTTTGGGAGCGTGGACACCGGCACAGATACGCAGTATTTT.

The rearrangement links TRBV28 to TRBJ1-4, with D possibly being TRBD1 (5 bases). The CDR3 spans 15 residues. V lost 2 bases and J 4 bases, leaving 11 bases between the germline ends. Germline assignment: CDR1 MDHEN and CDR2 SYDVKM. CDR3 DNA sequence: TGTGCCAGCAGTTTAGGGGACCGCCTTAATGAAAAACTGTTTTTT. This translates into CASSLGDRLNEKLFF.

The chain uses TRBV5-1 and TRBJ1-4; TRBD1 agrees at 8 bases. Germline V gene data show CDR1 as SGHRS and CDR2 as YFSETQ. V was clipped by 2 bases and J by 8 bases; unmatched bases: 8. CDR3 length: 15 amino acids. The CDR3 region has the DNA TGCGCCAGCAGCTTCCCCACAGGGGGAGAAGAAAAACTGTTTTTT. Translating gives CASSFPTGGEEKLFF. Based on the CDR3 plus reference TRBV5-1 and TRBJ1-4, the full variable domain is KAGVTQTPRYLIKTRGQQVTLSCSPISGHRSVSWYQQTPGQGLQFLFEYFSETQRNKGNFPGRFSGRQFSNSRSEMNVSTLELGDSALYLCASSFPTGGEEKLFFGSGTQLSVL.

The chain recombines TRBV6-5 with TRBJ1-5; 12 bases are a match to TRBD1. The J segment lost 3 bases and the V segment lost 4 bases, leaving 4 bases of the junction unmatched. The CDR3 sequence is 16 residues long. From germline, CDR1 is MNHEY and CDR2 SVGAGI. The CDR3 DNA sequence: TGTGCCAGCAGTTCGGGACAGGGGGCACCCAATCAGCCCCAGCATTTT. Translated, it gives CASSSGQGAPNQPQHF.

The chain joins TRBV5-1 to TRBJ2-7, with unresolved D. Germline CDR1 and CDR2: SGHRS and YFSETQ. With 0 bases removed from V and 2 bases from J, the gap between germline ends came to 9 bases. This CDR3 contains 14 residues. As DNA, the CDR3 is TGCGCCAGCAGCTTGGGGGCCAGCACCTACGAGCAGTACTTC. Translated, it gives CASSLGASTYEQYF.

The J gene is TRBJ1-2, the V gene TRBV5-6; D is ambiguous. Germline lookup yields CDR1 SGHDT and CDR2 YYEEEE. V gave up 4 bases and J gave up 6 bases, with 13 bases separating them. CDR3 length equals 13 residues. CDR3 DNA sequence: TGTGCCAGCAGCCACAGTGCTGGAGATGGCTACACCTTC. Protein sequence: CASSHSAGDGYTF.

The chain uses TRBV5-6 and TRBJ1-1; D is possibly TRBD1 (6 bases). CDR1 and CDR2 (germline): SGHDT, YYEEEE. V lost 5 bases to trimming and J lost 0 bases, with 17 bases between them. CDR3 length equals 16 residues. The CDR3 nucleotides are TGTGCCAGCAGAGGACAGAAACGACTAATGAACACTGAAGCTTTCTTT. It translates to CASRGQKRLMNTEAFF.

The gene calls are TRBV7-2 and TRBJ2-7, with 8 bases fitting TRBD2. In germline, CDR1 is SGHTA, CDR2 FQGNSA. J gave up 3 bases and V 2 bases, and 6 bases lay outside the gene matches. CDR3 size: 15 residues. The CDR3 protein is CASSLFGTSGYEQYF. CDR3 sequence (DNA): TGTGCCAGCAGCTTATTCGGAACTAGCGGCTACGAGCAGTACTTC.

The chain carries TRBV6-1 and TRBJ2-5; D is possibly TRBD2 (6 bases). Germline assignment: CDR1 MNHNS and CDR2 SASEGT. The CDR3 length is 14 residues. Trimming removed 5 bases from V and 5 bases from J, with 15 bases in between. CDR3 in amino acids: CASSPTGGAETQYF. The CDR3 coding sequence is TGTGCCAGCAGTCCTACCGGGGGTGCGGAGACCCAGTACTTC.

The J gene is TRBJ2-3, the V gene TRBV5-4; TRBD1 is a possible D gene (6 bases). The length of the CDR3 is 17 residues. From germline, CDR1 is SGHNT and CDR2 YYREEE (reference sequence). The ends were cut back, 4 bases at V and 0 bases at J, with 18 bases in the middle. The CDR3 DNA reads TGTGCCAGCAGCCCTGACCCGACAGGATCTAGCACAGATACGCAGTATTTT. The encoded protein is CASSPDPTGSSTDTQYF.

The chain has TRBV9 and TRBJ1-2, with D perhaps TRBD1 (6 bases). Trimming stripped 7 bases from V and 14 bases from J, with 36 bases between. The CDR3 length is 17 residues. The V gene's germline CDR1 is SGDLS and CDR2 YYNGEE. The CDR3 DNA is TGTGCCAGCCCTGCAACGGGGACAACGGGGAAGACTATGGCTAATACCTTC. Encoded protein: CASPATGTTGKTMANTF. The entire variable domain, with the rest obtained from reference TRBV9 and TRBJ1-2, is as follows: DSGVTQTPKHLITATGQRVTLRCSPRSGDLSVYWYQQSLDQGLQFLIQYYNGEERAKGNILERFSAQQFPDLHSELNLSSLELGDSALYFCASPATGTTGKTMANTFGSGTRLTVV.

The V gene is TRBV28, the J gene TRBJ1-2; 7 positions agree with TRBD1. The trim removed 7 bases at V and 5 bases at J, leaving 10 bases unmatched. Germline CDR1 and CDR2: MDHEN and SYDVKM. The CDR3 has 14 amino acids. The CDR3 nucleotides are TGTGCCAGCAAGCCTCGGGACAGAAGTTATGGCTACACCTTC. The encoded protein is CASKPRDRSYGYTF.

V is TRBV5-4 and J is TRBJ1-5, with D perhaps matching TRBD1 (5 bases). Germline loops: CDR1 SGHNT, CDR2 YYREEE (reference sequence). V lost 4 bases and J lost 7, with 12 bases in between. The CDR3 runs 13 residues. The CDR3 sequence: CASSPDGTQPQHF. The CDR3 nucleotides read TGTGCCAGCAGCCCGGACGGGACCCAGCCCCAGCATTTT. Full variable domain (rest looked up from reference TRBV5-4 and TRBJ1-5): ETGVTQSPTHLIKTRGQQVTLRCSSQSGHNTVSWYQQALGQGPQFIFQYYREEENGRGNFPPRFSGLQFPNYSSELNVNALELDDSALYLCASSPDGTQPQHFGDGTRLSIL.